This T cell receptor beta chain originates from a study of blood T cell repertoires in COVID-19. Across the study: PBMCs, B-cell-depleted T cells, or T cells provided the cDNA or gDNA that made up the material.

Per the study methods: Quantification of nucleated cells was approximated via reference gene primer amplification. Libraries were prepared by immunoSEQ multiplex PCR; TCRdb keeps only in-frame clonotypes and omits some of them. The DNA gave D and trimming, while V, J and clone size come from that table. The data hold approximately 170,000 clones, with about 90% observed a single time. What was sequenced was peripheral blood. This receptor was taken from a woman aged 60-75 years with COVID-19, enrolled during active disease.

CDR3 sequence (DNA): TGTGCCAGCAGTTACTCGTTAGCGGGAGCCTACGAGCAGTACTTC. Translating it yields CASSYSLAGAYEQYF. This chain links TRBV6-2 or TRBV6-3 with TRBJ2-7; 9 bases fit TRBD2. The CDR3 runs 15 residues. Germline CDR1 reads MNHEY; CDR2 reads SVGEGT. Unmatched junction bases numbered 2, after V lost 0 bases and J lost 2 bases.